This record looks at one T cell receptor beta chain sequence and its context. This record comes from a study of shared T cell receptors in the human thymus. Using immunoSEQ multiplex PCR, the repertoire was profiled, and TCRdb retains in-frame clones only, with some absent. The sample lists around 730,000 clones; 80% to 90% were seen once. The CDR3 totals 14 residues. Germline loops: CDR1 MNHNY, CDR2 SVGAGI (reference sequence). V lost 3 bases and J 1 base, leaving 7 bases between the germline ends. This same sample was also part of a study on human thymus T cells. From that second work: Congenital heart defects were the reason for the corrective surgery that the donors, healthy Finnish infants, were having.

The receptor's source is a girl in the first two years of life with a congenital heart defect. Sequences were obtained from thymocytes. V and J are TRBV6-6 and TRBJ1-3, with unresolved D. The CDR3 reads CASSYFASGNTIYF. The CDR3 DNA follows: TGTGCCAGCAGTTATTTCGCGTCTGGAAACACCATATATTTT.